This record concerns one T cell receptor beta chain sequence. This clone's antigen is unknown. No base quality values were provided; no much bigger clone lies one nucleotide off. Trimming at the junction amounts to 0 bases on V and 10 bases on J, and the germline ends lie 11 bases apart. The CDR1 and CDR2 encoded by the germline V gene are SGDLS and YYNGEE. The CDR3 sequence holds 13 residues, the cysteine and phenylalanine included. Only the CDR3 region is kept as DNA, spanning 39 bases read in frame from base 1. The source of the sample is a study of cytomegalovirus exposure and HLA in healthy donors (TCRdb year 2017). Regarding the research as a whole: A later analysis indicated that the 120 validation repertoires were generated on the platform also employed for the approximately 690 repertoires of the first cohort. The study was designed to test whether signatures of past pathogen exposure could be identified by cataloging public T cell receptors. In addition to the first cohort of roughly 700 subjects, a separate validation cohort of some 120 different subjects was used. To predict cytomegalovirus infection status, the study combined high-throughput TCR immunosequencing, statistical association of individual TCRs with disease status, and machine learning.

Overall results and qualifications from the work: In vitro tests confirmed that a few of the cytomegalovirus-associated TCR beta chains recognize cytomegalovirus antigens. A later analysis had no HLA typing for the validation cohort, so co-occurrence there was scored across all 130 or so repertoires. Most TCR sequences were seen in very few donors, while some public TCRs were found in many individuals. In the study, some 160 TCR beta chains were listed as associated with cytomegalovirus. The authors suggested that the approach could potentially be generalized to other disease states and immunological phenotypes. Subsequent analysis determined that TCRs grouped into clusters in the first cohort also showed a tendency toward co-occurrence across the roughly 120 validation repertoires, and approximately 94% of cluster scores exceeded 0. The classifier was reported to diagnose cytomegalovirus status with high specificity and sensitivity in both the original cohort and the validation cohort.

The donors belonged to the validation cohort of approximately 130 subjects, which was separate from the roughly 700-subject first cohort. Library preparation used the immunoSEQ multiplex PCR assay. Under the source paper's analysis protocol: To diagnose cytomegalovirus status from the catalog of TCR beta chain sequences, a statistical classification framework was built. This immuneACCESS table, as held by TCRdb, lists in-frame sequences with V and J called but not all clones. Of the missing ones, under half trace to an unresolved V gene in checked studies; the others have no known cause. V, J and clone size derive from that table, while D and trimming were established from the DNA sequence. This sample has over 110,000 clones in its table, and roughly 81% of those were observed once. The biggest ten clones account for under 1.5% of the sample.

Material for sequencing was PBMCs. The chain joins TRBV9 to TRBJ2-1; matching of 5 bases hints at TRBD1 as the D gene. This sequence was found in a woman aged 25 to 39 in good health and CMV-seronegative. The DNA sequence follows: TGTGCCAGCAGCGTAGACGTCTACAGGGAGCAGTTCTTC. Its product reads: CASSVDVYREQFF.